Listed below are T cell receptor beta chains from one sample, sequenced in a study of monozygotic twins with inflammatory bowel disease. From the 5' RACE reads, TCRdb lists one entry per CDR3 protein and no DNA. This sample carries about 300,000 distinct CDR3 sequences, with approximately 5.9% going to the ten biggest clones. The sequenced sample consisted of blood. The source is a human donor with ulcerative colitis or Crohn's disease, or a healthy co-twin of an affected twin (not recorded which). Both conserved end residues are part of each CDR3.

J gene: TRBJ2-3
V gene: TRBV25-1
CDR3 protein: CASSAPGGGPPGYF

J gene: TRBJ2-2
V gene: TRBV24-1
CDR3 protein: CATSDPGTANTGELFF

J gene: TRBJ1-5
V gene: TRBV10-3
CDR3 protein: CAISANNQPQHF

J gene: TRBJ2-1
V gene: TRBV28
CDR3 protein: CASSLSTLHTPLGGGYYNEQFF

J gene: TRBJ2-7
V gene: TRBV27
CDR3 protein: CASSFSIGRSYEQYF

J gene: TRBJ2-2
V gene: TRBV9
CDR3 protein: CASSVIGGSNTGELFF

J gene: TRBJ2-3
V gene: TRBV7-2
CDR3 protein: CASSRRAGSTDTQYF

J gene: TRBJ1-2
V gene: TRBV12-5
CDR3 protein: CASGLARLRKQETSNYGYTF

J gene: TRBJ2-7
V gene: TRBV20-1
CDR3 protein: CSASTTLAAPYEQYF

J gene: TRBJ2-1
V gene: TRBV30
CDR3 protein: CAWSVRSGTRASEQFF

J gene: TRBJ2-7
V gene: TRBV5-1
CDR3 protein: CASSLALTSVPYEQYF

J gene: TRBJ2-5
V gene: TRBV7-2
CDR3 protein: CASSLFGRGQETQYF

J gene: TRBJ1-4
V gene: TRBV3-1
CDR3 protein: CASSDRGTNEKLFF

J gene: TRBJ2-7
V gene: TRBV10-3
CDR3 protein: CAISPGLELYEQYF

J gene: TRBJ1-2
V gene: TRBV27
CDR3 protein: CASSLARGQGNGYTF

J gene: TRBJ2-3
V gene: TRBV12-3/TRBV12-4
CDR3 protein: CASSPGSYTQYF

J gene: TRBJ2-1
V gene: TRBV29-1
CDR3 protein: CSVWSGSAHNEQFF

J gene: TRBJ2-6
V gene: TRBV29-1
CDR3 protein: CSVEAGIPSGANVLTF

J gene: TRBJ2-5
V gene: TRBV9
CDR3 protein: CASSTSGTKEIQYF

J gene: TRBJ2-7
V gene: TRBV6-2/TRBV6-3
CDR3 protein: CASSWRLAGSSYEQYF

J gene: TRBJ2-5
V gene: TRBV7-2
CDR3 protein: CASSLQFLSETQYF

J gene: TRBJ2-2
V gene: TRBV7-2
CDR3 protein: CASSFPGLALRTGELFF

J gene: TRBJ2-7
V gene: TRBV13
CDR3 protein: CASSLGPGTGSYEQYF

J gene: TRBJ2-1
V gene: TRBV6-5
CDR3 protein: CASSYSNNEQFF

J gene: TRBJ2-1
V gene: TRBV7-2
CDR3 protein: CASRNNYKDEQFF

J gene: TRBJ2-1
V gene: TRBV18
CDR3 protein: CASSLGPEEQFF

J gene: TRBJ2-3
V gene: TRBV19
CDR3 protein: CASMDGGLGTDTQYF

J gene: TRBJ2-1
V gene: TRBV4-1
CDR3 protein: CASSQFGQRQNNEQFF

J gene: TRBJ1-6
V gene: TRBV5-1
CDR3 protein: CASSLTGTGGLKPLHF

J gene: TRBJ2-7
V gene: TRBV19
CDR3 protein: CASSIRPYEQYF

J gene: TRBJ2-2
V gene: TRBV20-1
CDR3 protein: CSVPPSAPRGTGELFF

J gene: TRBJ2-3
V gene: TRBV20-1
CDR3 protein: CSARAGSKGDTQYF

J gene: TRBJ2-1
V gene: TRBV3-1
CDR3 protein: CASSQDRRASSYNEQFF

J gene: TRBJ2-5
V gene: TRBV5-1
CDR3 protein: CASSLAGLAGSGETQYF

J gene: TRBJ1-2
V gene: TRBV12-3/TRBV12-4
CDR3 protein: CASRNTASGVYGYTF

J gene: TRBJ2-2
V gene: TRBV2
CDR3 protein: CASSVGRRNTGELFF

J gene: TRBJ2-7
V gene: TRBV29-1
CDR3 protein: CSVVRDGGSYEQYF

J gene: TRBJ2-1
V gene: TRBV5-1
CDR3 protein: CASSLDRLLRASSYNEQFF

J gene: TRBJ2-3
V gene: TRBV2
CDR3 protein: CASSESRADTQYF

J gene: TRBJ1-2
V gene: TRBV5-5
CDR3 protein: CASSLGTGSAGYTF

J gene: TRBJ2-2
V gene: TRBV2
CDR3 protein: CASRSLRTSGRALNTGELFF

J gene: TRBJ1-2
V gene: TRBV5-1
CDR3 protein: CASSGYETGLDYGYTF